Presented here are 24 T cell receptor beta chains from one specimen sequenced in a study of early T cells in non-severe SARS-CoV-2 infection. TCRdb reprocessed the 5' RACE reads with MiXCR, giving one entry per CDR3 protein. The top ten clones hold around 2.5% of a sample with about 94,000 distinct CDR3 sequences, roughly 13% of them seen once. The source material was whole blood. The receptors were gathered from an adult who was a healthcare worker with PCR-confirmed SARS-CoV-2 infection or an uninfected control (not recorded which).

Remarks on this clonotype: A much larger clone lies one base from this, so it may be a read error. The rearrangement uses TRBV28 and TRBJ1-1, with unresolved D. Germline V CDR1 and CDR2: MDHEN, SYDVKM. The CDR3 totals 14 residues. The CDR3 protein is CANSLKRRDTEAFF. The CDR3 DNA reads TGTGCCAACAGTTTGAAAAGGAGAGACACTGAAGCTTTCTTT.

The CDR3 nucleotides are TGTGCCAGCAGCCAAGAAGGGGGAGCTTTCTTT. Protein sequence: CASSQEGGAFF. V gene TRBV14 combines with J gene TRBJ1-1, with TRBD1 as a possible D gene (6 bases). Germline V gene lookup returns CDR1 SGHDN and CDR2 FVKESK. The CDR3 contains 11 residues. V was pared by 0 bases and J by 10 bases, with 6 bases between.

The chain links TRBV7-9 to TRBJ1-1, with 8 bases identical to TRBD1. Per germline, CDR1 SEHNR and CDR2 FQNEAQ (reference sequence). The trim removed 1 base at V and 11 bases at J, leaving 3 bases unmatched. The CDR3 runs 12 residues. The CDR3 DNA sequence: TGTGCCAGCAGCTTAGTGGGACAGGAGGCTTTCTTT. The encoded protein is CASSLVGQEAFF.

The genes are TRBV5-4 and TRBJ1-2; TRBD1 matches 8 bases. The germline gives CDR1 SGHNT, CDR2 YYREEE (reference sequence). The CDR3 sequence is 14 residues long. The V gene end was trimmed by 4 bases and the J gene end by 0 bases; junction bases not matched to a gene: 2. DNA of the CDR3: TGTGCCAGCAGCCCGACAGGGGCTAACTATGGCTACACCTTC. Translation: CASSPTGANYGYTF.

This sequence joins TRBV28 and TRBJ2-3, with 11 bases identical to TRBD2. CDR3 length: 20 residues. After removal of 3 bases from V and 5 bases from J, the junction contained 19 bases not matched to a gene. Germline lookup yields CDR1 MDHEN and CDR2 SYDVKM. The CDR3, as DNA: TGTGCCAGCAGTTTTCCCTTTGATAGCGGGGGGGCTTGGAGAATAGATACGCAGTATTTT. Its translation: CASSFPFDSGGAWRIDTQYF.

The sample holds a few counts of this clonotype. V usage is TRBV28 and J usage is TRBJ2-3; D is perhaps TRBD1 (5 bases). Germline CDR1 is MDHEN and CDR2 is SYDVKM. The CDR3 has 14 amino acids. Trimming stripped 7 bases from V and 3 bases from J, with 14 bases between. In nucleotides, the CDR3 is TGTGCCAGCAAAGGGGCCGAACGGACAGATACGCAGTATTTT. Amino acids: CASKGAERTDTQYF.

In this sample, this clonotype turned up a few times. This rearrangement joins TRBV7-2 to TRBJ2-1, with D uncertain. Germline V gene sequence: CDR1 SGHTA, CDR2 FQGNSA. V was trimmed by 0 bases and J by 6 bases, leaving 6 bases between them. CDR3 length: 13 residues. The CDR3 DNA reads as TGTGCCAGCAGCTTAGCGCGGATCAATGAGCAGTTCTTC. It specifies CASSLARINEQFF.

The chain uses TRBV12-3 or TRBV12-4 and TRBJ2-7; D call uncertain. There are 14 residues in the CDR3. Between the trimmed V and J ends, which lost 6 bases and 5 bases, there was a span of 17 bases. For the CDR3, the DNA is TGTGCCAGCAGCCCCCCCCCAGGAGCCCACGAGCAGTACTTC. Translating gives CASSPPPGAHEQYF.

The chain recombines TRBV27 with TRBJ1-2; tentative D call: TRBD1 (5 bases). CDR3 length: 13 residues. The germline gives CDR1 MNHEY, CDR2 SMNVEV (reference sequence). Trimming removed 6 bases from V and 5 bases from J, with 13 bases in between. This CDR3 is CASSRQGLYGYTF. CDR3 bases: TGTGCCAGCAGCCGTCAGGGCCTATATGGCTACACCTTC.

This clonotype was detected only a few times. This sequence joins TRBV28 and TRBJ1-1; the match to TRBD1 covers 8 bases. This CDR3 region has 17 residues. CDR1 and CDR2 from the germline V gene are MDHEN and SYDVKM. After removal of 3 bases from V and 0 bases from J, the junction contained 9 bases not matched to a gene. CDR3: CASSFFIGQGLNTEAFF. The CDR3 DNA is TGTGCCAGCAGTTTTTTCATTGGACAGGGATTGAACACTGAAGCTTTCTTT.

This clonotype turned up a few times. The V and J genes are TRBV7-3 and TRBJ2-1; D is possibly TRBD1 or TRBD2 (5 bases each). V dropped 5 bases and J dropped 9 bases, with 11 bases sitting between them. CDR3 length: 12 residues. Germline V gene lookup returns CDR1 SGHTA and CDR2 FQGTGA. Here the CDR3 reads CASSITRGEQFF. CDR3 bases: TGTGCCAGCAGCATTACTAGGGGTGAGCAGTTCTTC.

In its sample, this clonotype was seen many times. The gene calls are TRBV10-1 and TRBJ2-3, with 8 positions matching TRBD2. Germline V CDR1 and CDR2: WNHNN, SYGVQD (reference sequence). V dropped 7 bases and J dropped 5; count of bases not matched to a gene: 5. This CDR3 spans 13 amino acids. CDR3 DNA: TGCGCCAGCAAGCGGGGGCAGGGAGATACGCAGTATTTT. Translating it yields CASKRGQGDTQYF.

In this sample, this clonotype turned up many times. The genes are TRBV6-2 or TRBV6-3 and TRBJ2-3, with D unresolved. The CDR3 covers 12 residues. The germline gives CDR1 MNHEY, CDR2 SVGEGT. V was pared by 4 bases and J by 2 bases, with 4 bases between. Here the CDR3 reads CASSFHTDTQYF. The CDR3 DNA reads TGTGCCAGCAGTTTTCACACAGATACGCAGTATTTT.

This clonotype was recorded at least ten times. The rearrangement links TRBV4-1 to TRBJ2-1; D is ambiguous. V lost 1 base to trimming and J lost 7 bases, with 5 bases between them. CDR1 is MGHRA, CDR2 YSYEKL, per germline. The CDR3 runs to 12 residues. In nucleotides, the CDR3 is TGCGCCAGCAGCCAAGTTACTAATGAGCAGTTCTTC. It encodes CASSQVTNEQFF.

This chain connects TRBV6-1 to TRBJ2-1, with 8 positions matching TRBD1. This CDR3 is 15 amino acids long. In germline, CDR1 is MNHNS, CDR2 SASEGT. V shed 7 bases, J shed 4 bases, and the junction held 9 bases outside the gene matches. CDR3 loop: CASISDRENYNEQFF. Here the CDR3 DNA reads TGTGCCAGCATCTCGGACAGGGAAAATTACAATGAGCAGTTCTTC.

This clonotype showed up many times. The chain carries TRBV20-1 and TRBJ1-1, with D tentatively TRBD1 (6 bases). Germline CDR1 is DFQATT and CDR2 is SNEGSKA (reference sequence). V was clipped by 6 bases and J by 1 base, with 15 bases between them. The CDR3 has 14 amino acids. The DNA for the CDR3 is TGCAGTGCAAAGAGGGGGGGGCCGAACACTGAAGCTTTCTTT. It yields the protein CSAKRGGPNTEAFF.

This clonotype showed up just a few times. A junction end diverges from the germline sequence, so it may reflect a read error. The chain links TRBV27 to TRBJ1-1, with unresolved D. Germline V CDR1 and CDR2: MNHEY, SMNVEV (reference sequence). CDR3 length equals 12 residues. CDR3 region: CAVKTEGTKAFF. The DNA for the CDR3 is TGTGCCGTGAAGACGGAGGGCACTAAAGCTTTCTTT.

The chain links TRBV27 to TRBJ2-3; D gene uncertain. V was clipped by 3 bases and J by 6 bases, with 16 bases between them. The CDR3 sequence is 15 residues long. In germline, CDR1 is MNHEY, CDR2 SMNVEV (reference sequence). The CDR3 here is CASSFGSEASDTQYF. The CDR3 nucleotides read TGTGCCAGCAGTTTTGGGTCAGAAGCCTCGGATACGCAGTATTTT.

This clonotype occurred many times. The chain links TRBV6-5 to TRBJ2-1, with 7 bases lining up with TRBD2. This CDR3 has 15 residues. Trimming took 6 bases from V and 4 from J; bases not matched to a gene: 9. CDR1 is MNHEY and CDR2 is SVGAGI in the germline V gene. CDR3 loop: CASRGLGGFYNEQFF. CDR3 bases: TGTGCCAGCAGGGGATTGGGGGGGTTTTACAATGAGCAGTTCTTC.

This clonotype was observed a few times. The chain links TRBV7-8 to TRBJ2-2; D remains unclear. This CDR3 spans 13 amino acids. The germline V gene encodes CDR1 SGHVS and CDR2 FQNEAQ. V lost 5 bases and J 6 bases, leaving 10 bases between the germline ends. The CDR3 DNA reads TGTGCCAGCAGCCCTCAATGGCCCGGGGAGCTGTTTTTT. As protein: CASSPQWPGELFF.

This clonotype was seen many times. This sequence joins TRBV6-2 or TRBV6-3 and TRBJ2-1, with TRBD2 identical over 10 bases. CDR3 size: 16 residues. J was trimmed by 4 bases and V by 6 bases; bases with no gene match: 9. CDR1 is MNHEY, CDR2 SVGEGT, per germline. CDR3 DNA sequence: TGTGCCAGCAGGAGTCCTAGCGGGGGAAGGTACAATGAGCAGTTCTTC. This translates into CASRSPSGGRYNEQFF.

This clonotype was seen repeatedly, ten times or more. CDR3 in DNA: TGTGCCAGCAGTTTTTGGTTGGGGCAGGGTTCCTACAATGAGCAGTTCTTC. It yields the protein CASSFWLGQGSYNEQFF. The chain couples TRBV12-3 or TRBV12-4 to TRBJ2-1; possible D gene TRBD1, 5 bases. CDR3 size: 17 residues. V lost 3 bases to trimming and J lost 1 base, with 16 bases between them.

The CDR3 region has the DNA TGTGCCAGCAGTTTCCTAGCGGAGCAGTATTTT. Residues: CASSFLAEQYF. V gene TRBV27 combines with J gene TRBJ2-3, with 7 bases fitting TRBD2. Per the germline V gene, CDR1 is MNHEY and CDR2 is SMNVEV (reference sequence). This CDR3 is 11 amino acids long. The J segment lost 11 bases and the V segment lost 3 bases, leaving 2 bases of the junction unmatched.

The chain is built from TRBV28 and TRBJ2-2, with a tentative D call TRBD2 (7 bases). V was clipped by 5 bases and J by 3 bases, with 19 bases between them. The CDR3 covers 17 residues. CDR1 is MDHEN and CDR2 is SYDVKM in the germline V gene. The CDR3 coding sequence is TGTGCCAGCAGTCTCGGAAGGTGGGGGGGCGACACCGGGGAGCTGTTTTTT. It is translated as CASSLGRWGGDTGELFF.